A single sample is the source of the 27 T cell receptor beta chains below, sequenced in a study of cytomegalovirus exposure and HLA in healthy donors. PCR used 60 Vbeta primers and 13 Jbeta primers. Here immunoSEQ multiplex PCR was the method, and the copy in TCRdb shows in-frame clones only, minus some. The sample records 130,000 or so clones, roughly 80% being singletons. Input material: PBMCs. The receptors originated from a woman aged 40-49 years in good health and CMV-seropositive.

The chain carries TRBV6-5 and TRBJ1-1, with D perhaps matching TRBD1 (5 bases). V shed 6 bases and J shed 4 bases, with 15 bases lying between them. The CDR3 contains 14 residues. CDR1 is MNHEY, CDR2 SVGAGI, per germline. CDR3 nucleotides: TGTGCCAGCAGGGTACAGGTGGGCGGCACTGAAGCTTTCTTT. It yields the protein CASRVQVGGTEAFF.

A single count supports this clone. CDR3 DNA sequence: TGTGCCTGGAAGACCTCCCCGGGGGACACTGAAGCTTTCTTT. This encodes CAWKTSPGDTEAFF. The chain couples TRBV30 to TRBJ1-1, with a weak D call TRBD1 (5 bases). V lost 4 bases to trimming and J lost 3 bases, with 15 bases between them. This CDR3 region has 14 residues. CDR1 and CDR2 from the germline V gene are GTSNPN and SVGIG (reference sequence).

The chain couples TRBV4-3 to TRBJ2-2; D perhaps matches TRBD2 (6 bases). Germline lookup yields CDR1 LGHNA and CDR2 YSLEER. V lost 1 base and J lost 0, with 12 bases in between. CDR3 length: 17 amino acids. DNA of the CDR3: TGCGCCAGCAGCCAAGGAGTTTCGGGGGCGAACACCGGGGAGCTGTTTTTT. It translates to CASSQGVSGANTGELFF.

The chain recombines TRBV10-2 with TRBJ2-1; 9 bases map to TRBD1. The CDR3 length is 12 residues. Looked up from germline, CDR1 is WSHSY and CDR2 is SAAADI. V lost 5 bases, J lost 15 bases, and 8 bases stayed unmatched. The CDR3 loop is CASSNAGTGRFF. The CDR3 region has the DNA TGCGCCAGCAGTAACGCCGGGACAGGGCGGTTCTTC.

The chain recombines TRBV7-2 with TRBJ2-3, with TRBD1 matching over 7 bases. The CDR3 runs to 14 residues. The J segment lost 4 bases and the V segment lost 3 bases, leaving 4 bases of the junction unmatched. The V gene's germline CDR1 is SGHTA and CDR2 FQGNSA. The CDR3 DNA follows: TGTGCCAGCAGCTTCGGACAGGCCGCAGATACGCAGTATTTT. Translated, it gives CASSFGQAADTQYF.

The gene calls are TRBV25-1 and TRBJ2-5, with D possibly matching TRBD2 (5 bases). The J call may be in error: the DNA end matches TRBJ2-7 better. The CDR3 is 14 amino acids. In germline, CDR1 is MGHDK, CDR2 SYGVNS. CDR3 protein: CASSALGGRYEQYF. CDR3 nucleotide sequence: TGTGCCAGCAGTGCCCTGGGCGGGCGTTACGAGCAGTACTTC.

The genes are TRBV27 and TRBJ1-5; D is possibly TRBD1 (5 bases). V shed 6 bases and J shed 3 bases, with 15 bases lying between them. Per germline, CDR1 MNHEY and CDR2 SMNVEV (reference sequence). The CDR3 has 15 amino acids. For the CDR3, the DNA is TGTGCCAGCAGGACGACAGCGTCCGACAATCAGCCCCAGCATTTT. This sequence encodes CASRTTASDNQPQHF.

The V call is TRBV9, the J call TRBJ2-2; D is uncertain. This CDR3 comprises 15 residues. Trimming stripped 4 bases from V and 2 bases from J, with 12 bases between. Looked up from germline, CDR1 is SGDLS and CDR2 is YYNGEE. CDR3 residues: CASSPLPLNTGELFF. CDR3 DNA sequence: TGTGCCAGCAGCCCTCTCCCCCTTAACACCGGGGAGCTGTTTTTT.

The chain employs TRBV7-2 and TRBJ1-1, with TRBD1 matching 7 bases. Germline CDR1 is SGHTA and CDR2 is FQGNSA. Trimming removed 0 bases from V and 6 bases from J; junction bases left unmatched: 7. The CDR3 has 15 amino acids. In DNA, the CDR3 is TGTGCCAGCAGCTTAGCGAAAGGGGGCGTCCCTGAAGCTTTCTTT. This gives the protein CASSLAKGGVPEAFF.

V gene TRBV6-1 combines with J gene TRBJ2-7; 7 bases agree with TRBD1. The CDR3 is 14 amino acids. The trim removed 7 bases at V and 0 bases at J, leaving 6 bases unmatched. Germline assignment: CDR1 MNHNS and CDR2 SASEGT. CDR3 in DNA: TGTGCCAGCACTTTAGGGACAGTCTCCTACGAGCAGTACTTC. It yields the protein CASTLGTVSYEQYF.

This clone was seen a single time. The rearrangement uses TRBV18 and TRBJ2-7; D possibly corresponds to TRBD2 (5 bases). Germline CDR1 and CDR2: KGHSH and LQKENI. The CDR3 runs 15 residues. The germline V and J ends were trimmed by 3 bases and 3 bases, with 15 bases remaining between them. The CDR3 reads CASSPPGLADYEQYF. Here the CDR3 DNA reads TGTGCCAGCTCACCCCCCGGGCTAGCTGACTACGAGCAGTACTTC.

This clone was seen once. CDR3 protein: CASSNMNTEAFF. In DNA form, the CDR3 reads TGTGCCAGCAGCAATATGAACACTGAAGCTTTCTTT. The rearrangement links TRBV7-2 to TRBJ1-1; D not resolved. The CDR3 sequence is 12 residues long. Germline V gene lookup returns CDR1 SGHTA and CDR2 FQGNSA. V was trimmed by 5 bases and J by 0 bases, leaving 4 bases between them.

Worth noting for this clone: One junction end disagrees with the germline gene, perhaps due to a read error. The sample carries other DNA sequences with the same CDR3. The chain links TRBV2 to TRBJ2-1, with TRBD1 matching over 8 bases. The CDR3 sequence is 14 residues long. Germline V gene lookup returns CDR1 SNHLY and CDR2 FYNNEI. CDR3 protein: CASSASGQGYEQFF. DNA for the CDR3: TGCGCCAGCAGCGCGTCAGGACAGGGCTATGAGCAGTTCTTC. Supplemented by reference TRBV2 and TRBJ2-1, the full variable domain reads EPEVTQTPSHQVTQMGQEVILRCVPISNHLYFYWYRQILGQKVEFLVSFYNNEISEKSEIFDDQFSVERPDGSNFTLKIRSTKLEDSAMYFCASSASGQGYEQFFGPGTRLTVL.

The chain uses TRBV28 and TRBJ2-2; D possibly corresponds to TRBD1 (6 bases). Trimming cost V 3 bases and J 1 base, with 6 bases left between them. CDR1 is MDHEN and CDR2 is SYDVKM in the germline V gene. This CDR3 is built from 14 residues. The CDR3 spells CASSLGQNTGELFF. Written as DNA, the CDR3 is TGTGCCAGCAGTTTGGGACAGAACACCGGGGAGCTGTTTTTT.

This clone was seen more than once but under ten times. This chain uses TRBV5-1 with TRBJ1-1; TRBD1 matches 7 bases. V trimming: 4 bases; J trimming: 4 bases; junction bases outside the gene matches: 7. Germline V gene data show CDR1 as SGHRS and CDR2 as YFSETQ. The CDR3 has 14 residues. CDR3 sequence: CASSLDRPGTEAFF. Written as DNA, the CDR3 is TGCGCCAGCAGCCTGGACAGGCCGGGCACTGAAGCTTTCTTT.

This clone was recorded a few times. The chain employs TRBV4-3 and TRBJ2-3, with unresolved D. The CDR3 consists of 14 residues. Germline V gives CDR1 LGHNA, CDR2 YSLEER. The germline V and J ends were trimmed by 4 bases and 2 bases, with 10 bases remaining between them. The CDR3 sequence is CASSPDENTDTQYF. The DNA of the CDR3 is TGCGCCAGCAGCCCTGATGAGAACACAGATACGCAGTATTTT.

The genes are TRBV5-4 and TRBJ1-2; D not resolved. This CDR3 contains 13 residues. The germline CDR1 and CDR2 sequences are SGHNT and YYREEE (reference sequence). V lost 0 bases, J lost 5 bases, and 8 bases lay in between. The DNA of the CDR3 is TGTGCCAGCAGCTTGGTCGGGGAATATGGCTACACCTTC. Translation gives CASSLVGEYGYTF.

Worth noting for this clone: The junction differs from germline at one of its ends, possibly a read error. The rearrangement uses TRBV5-4 and TRBJ2-7, with a possible D match to TRBD2 (7 bases). The germline CDR1 and CDR2 sequences are SGHNT and YYREEE (reference sequence). This CDR3 comprises 16 residues. The CDR3 loop reads CASSFQGESRGGRSTF. The CDR3 DNA is TGTGCCAGCAGCTTCCAAGGGGAGAGTCGCGGGGGCCGCTCGACTTTC.

This rearrangement joins TRBV19 to TRBJ2-3; 7 positions match TRBD1. This CDR3 is 16 amino acids long. V lost 9 bases to trimming and J lost 0 bases; unmatched junction nucleotides: 12. Germline loops: CDR1 LNHDA, CDR2 SQIVND (reference sequence). CDR3 sequence: CASDLRTGSSTDTQYF. The CDR3 DNA reads TGTGCCAGCGATTTGAGGACAGGCTCTAGCACAGATACGCAGTATTTT.

The V call is TRBV18, the J call TRBJ2-2; 9 positions agree with TRBD2. CDR1 is KGHSH, CDR2 LQKENI, per germline. This CDR3 contains 14 residues. V lost 4 bases and J lost 7; bases outside the gene matches: 4. The CDR3 loop is CASSQGLAGGELFF. In nucleotides, the CDR3 is TGTGCCAGCTCACAGGGACTAGCAGGCGGGGAGCTGTTTTTT.

The J gene is TRBJ1-2, the V gene TRBV19; 7 bases map to TRBD1. Germline CDR1 and CDR2: LNHDA and SQIVND (reference sequence). The V segment lost 3 bases and the J segment 4 bases; nucleotides outside the gene matches: 8. This CDR3 is built from 15 residues. CDR3 amino acids: CASSIEGQPPYGYTF. The CDR3 DNA sequence: TGTGCCAGTAGTATCGAGGGACAGCCGCCCTATGGCTACACCTTC.

The chain links TRBV11-3 to TRBJ2-7; no definite D call. Germline V gene data show CDR1 as SGHNT and CDR2 as YENEEA. This CDR3 contains 13 residues. The V gene lost 5 bases and the J gene lost 6 bases, with 14 bases spanning the gap. In nucleotides, the CDR3 is TGTGCCAGCAGCCCCACCGCGGTATCCGAGCAGTACTTC. Protein product: CASSPTAVSEQYF.

This chain uses TRBV4-2 with TRBJ2-7; 7 bases align to TRBD1. The CDR3 loop spans 17 amino acids. With V trimmed by 0 bases and J by 1 base, 9 bases remained unmatched. The germline CDR1 and CDR2 sequences are LGHNA and YNFKEQ. The CDR3 protein is CASSQEITGQFSYEQYF. CDR3 sequence (DNA): TGTGCCAGCAGCCAAGAGATTACGGGACAGTTTTCCTACGAGCAGTACTTC.

This clone occurred a few times. V and J are TRBV5-4 and TRBJ2-1, with D tentatively TRBD2 (6 bases). The CDR3 consists of 14 residues. The germline V gene has CDR1 SGHNT and CDR2 YYREEE (reference sequence). V gave up 3 bases and J gave up 7 bases, with 14 bases separating them. The CDR3: CASSYWLRENEQFF. CDR3 coding DNA: TGTGCCAGCAGCTATTGGCTACGGGAGAATGAGCAGTTCTTC.

This clone was counted between two and nine times. The V gene is TRBV7-2, the J gene TRBJ2-1; 8 bases line up with TRBD2. The germline gives CDR1 SGHTA, CDR2 FQGNSA. The CDR3 has 19 amino acids. J lost 6 bases, V lost 1 base, and 17 bases had no gene match. This CDR3 reads CASSLVFTSGPGVGNEQFF. For the CDR3, the DNA is TGTGCCAGCAGCTTAGTTTTTACTAGCGGTCCAGGAGTAGGCAATGAGCAGTTCTTC.

The chain has TRBV11-1 and TRBJ2-5; 11 bases are a match to TRBD1. The DNA matches TRBJ2-7 better at its end, which makes the J call doubtful. Germline loops: CDR1 SGHAT, CDR2 FQDESV (reference sequence). CDR3 length: 15 residues. The CDR3 DNA reads as TGTGCCAGCAGAAGCACCGGGACAGGGGGATACGAGCAGTACTTC. Translating it yields CASRSTGTGGYEQYF.

The J gene is TRBJ1-2, the V gene TRBV19; D is undetermined. Per the germline V gene, CDR1 is LNHDA and CDR2 is SQIVND (reference sequence). The CDR3 loop spans 14 amino acids. Trimming took 0 bases from V and 1 from J, leaving 6 bases between them. CDR3 coding DNA: TGTGCCAGTAGTATAGAGGCAGTTAACTATGGCTACACCTTC. The encoded protein is CASSIEAVNYGYTF.